Listed below are T cell receptor beta chains from one sample, sequenced in a study of cytomegalovirus exposure and HLA in healthy donors. Clones were sequenced by immunoSEQ multiplex PCR, and TCRdb holds only the in-frame ones, with some missing. Here the sample spans about 160,000 clones, approximately 86% being singletons. Material: PBMCs. These receptors all come from a woman between 18 and 29 years old in good health and CMV-seronegative. Each CDR3 is given with its conserved first and last residue. Each record gives: D gene, clone size, V gene, J gene, CDR3 DNA, CDR3 protein. D genes are given only for firm matches. Only part of the rows carry a size: once, few, many, or a class if the clone is expanded.

D: .
size: .
V: TRBV7-2
J: TRBJ2-1
DNA: TGTGCCAGCAGCTTAGACAACAATGAGCAGTTCTTC
CDR3: CASSLDNNEQFF

D: .
size: .
V: TRBV11-3
J: TRBJ1-2
DNA: TGTGCCAGCAGCTTAGATCTGTCCTGGCAGGGCGGCTACACCTTC
CDR3: CASSLDLSWQGGYTF

D: TRBD1
size: .
V: TRBV30
J: TRBJ2-4
DNA: TGTGCCTGGAGTGACAGGGGTGCGGGCATTCAGTACTTC
CDR3: CAWSDRGAGIQYF

D: TRBD1
size: .
V: TRBV6-5
J: TRBJ1-1
DNA: TGTGCCAGCAGTTACGGACAGGCACTGAACACTGAAGCTTTCTTT
CDR3: CASSYGQALNTEAFF

D: .
size: .
V: TRBV5-4
J: TRBJ1-1
DNA: TGTGCCAGCAGCTTAGAGTTCATGAACACTGAAGCTTTCTTT
CDR3: CASSLEFMNTEAFF

D: .
size: .
V: TRBV11-2
J: TRBJ1-2
DNA: TGTGCCAGCAGCCCAGATCGGGAAAATGGCTACACCTTC
CDR3: CASSPDRENGYTF

D: TRBD1
size: few
V: TRBV10-3
J: TRBJ2-2
DNA: TGTGCCATCCGGGGACAGGGGGCGTTCGGGGAGCTGTTTTTT
CDR3: CAIRGQGAFGELFF

D: TRBD2
size: .
V: TRBV29-1
J: TRBJ2-2
DNA: TGCAGCACAGAGCGGGGCACCGGGGAGCTGTTTTTT
CDR3: CSTERGTGELFF

D: TRBD2
size: .
V: TRBV27
J: TRBJ2-1
DNA: TGTGCCAGCAGTTCAAGACTAGCGGGAGGGAGGGATGAGCAGTTCTTC
CDR3: CASSSRLAGGRDEQFF

D: TRBD2
size: .
V: TRBV2
J: TRBJ2-2
DNA: TGTGCCAGCAGTGAAAACGGACTAGCGGGAGTCATCGGGGAGCTGTTTTTT
CDR3: CASSENGLAGVIGELFF

D: .
size: few
V: TRBV2
J: TRBJ1-1
DNA: TGTGCCAGCAGTGACAGTAGCAGCAAGTTCACTGAAGCTTTCTTT
CDR3: CASSDSSSKFTEAFF

D: .
size: few
V: TRBV18
J: TRBJ1-4
DNA: TGTGCCAGCTCACCAGCGGGTGAAAAACTGTTTTTT
CDR3: CASSPAGEKLFF

D: .
size: .
V: TRBV5-1
J: TRBJ2-7
DNA: TGCGCCAGCAGCTGGGGAGGACACAACTACGAGCAGTACTTC
CDR3: CASSWGGHNYEQYF

D: .
size: few
V: TRBV29-1
J: TRBJ1-4
DNA: TGCAGCGTTCGGTCCAGGTTTAATGAAAAACTGTTTTTT
CDR3: CSVRSRFNEKLFF

D: .
size: .
V: TRBV30
J: TRBJ2-3
DNA: TGTGCCTGCCCCGCGACTCCACATACGCAGTATTTT
CDR3: CACPATPHTQYF

D: .
size: .
V: TRBV1
J: TRBJ2-7
DNA: TGCACCAGCAGCCGGAGTTTAAGGAACGAGCAGTACTTC
CDR3: CTSSRSLRNEQYF

D: .
size: .
V: TRBV10-3
J: TRBJ1-5
DNA: TGTGCCATCAGGGACACTAGCAATCAGCCCCAGCATTTT
CDR3: CAIRDTSNQPQHF

D: .
size: .
V: TRBV7-2
J: TRBJ2-7
DNA: TGTGCCAGCAGCTTAGGCGGTTACGCCTACGAGCAGTACTTC
CDR3: CASSLGGYAYEQYF

D: .
size: .
V: TRBV19
J: TRBJ1-5
DNA: TGTGCCAGTCTCGGTTCTTCACGCAATCAGCCCCAGCATTTT
CDR3: CASLGSSRNQPQHF

D: .
size: .
V: TRBV6-1
J: TRBJ1-1
DNA: TGTGCCAGCAGTGACTATGGAGGTCGAGGGACTGAAGCTTTCTTT
CDR3: CASSDYGGRGTEAFF

D: .
size: .
V: TRBV21-1
J: TRBJ1-1
DNA: TGTGCCAACAGGGCGGGCAAGAAGACTGAAGCTTTCTTT
CDR3: CANRAGKKTEAFF

D: .
size: .
V: TRBV7-7
J: TRBJ2-1
DNA: TGTGCTAGCAGTTCGGACAGCCACAATGAGCAGTTCTTC
CDR3: CASSSDSHNEQFF

D: TRBD1
size: few
V: TRBV2
J: TRBJ1-1
DNA: TGTGCCACCTCCGGGACAGACCTCCTGAACACTGAAGCTTTCTTT
CDR3: CATSGTDLLNTEAFF

D: .
size: .
V: TRBV5-1
J: TRBJ2-5
DNA: TGCGCCAGCAGCCTTGGGACTGCCTTTCAAGAGACCCAGTACTTC
CDR3: CASSLGTAFQETQYF

D: .
size: .
V: TRBV6-6
J: TRBJ2-2
DNA: TGTGCCAGCAGTTACTCGGCAGGAGGGACCGGGGAGCTGTTTTTT
CDR3: CASSYSAGGTGELFF

D: TRBD1
size: .
V: TRBV2
J: TRBJ1-1
DNA: TGTGCCAGCAGTACCCAGGGGGCGAAAATGAACACTGAAGCTTTCTTT
CDR3: CASSTQGAKMNTEAFF

D: .
size: .
V: TRBV28
J: TRBJ1-3
DNA: TGTGCCAGCAGTCTAGGGTACGGGGGCTCTGGAAACACCATATATTTT
CDR3: CASSLGYGGSGNTIYF

D: TRBD2
size: .
V: TRBV7-6
J: TRBJ2-7
DNA: TGTGCCAGCAGCCCAACCGCGGGGGTCTACGAGCAGTACTTC
CDR3: CASSPTAGVYEQYF

D: .
size: .
V: TRBV7-9
J: TRBJ2-1
DNA: TGTGCCAGCGGCGGCGGGGACGCAAACCCCAATGAGCAGTTCTTC
CDR3: CASGGGDANPNEQFF

D: TRBD1
size: few
V: TRBV27
J: TRBJ1-2
DNA: TGTGCCAGCAGTCCCTCGACAGGGAGTCCCTATGGCTACACCTTC
CDR3: CASSPSTGSPYGYTF

D: .
size: .
V: TRBV5-1
J: TRBJ2-2
DNA: TGCGCCAGCAGCTTGGACAGGGATCGGGTCACCGGGGAGCTGTTTTTT
CDR3: CASSLDRDRVTGELFF

D: .
size: .
V: TRBV11-3
J: TRBJ1-6
DNA: TGTGCCAGCAGCTTAGGCGGGCGGTCACCCCTCCACTTT
CDR3: CASSLGGRSPLHF

D: TRBD1
size: .
V: TRBV11-2
J: TRBJ1-1
DNA: TGTGCCAGCAGCTTAGATCAGGGGGGCGCTGAAGCTTTCTTT
CDR3: CASSLDQGGAEAFF

D: .
size: .
V: TRBV4-1
J: TRBJ1-6
DNA: TGCGCCAGCAGCCCTCAGACAGTCTTGGATTCACCCCTCCACTTT
CDR3: CASSPQTVLDSPLHF

D: TRBD2
size: .
V: TRBV5-1
J: TRBJ2-3
DNA: TGCGCCAGCAGCTTCGGGACGGGGGGAGATACGCAGTATTTT
CDR3: CASSFGTGGDTQYF